The 23 T cell receptor beta chains given below trace back to one sample, sequenced in a study of blood T cell repertoires in COVID-19. Repertoires were generated with immunoSEQ multiplex PCR, while TCRdb's copy carries only in-frame clones and drops some. The table shows 250,000 to 350,000 clones, with approximately 83% occurring only once. Sequences were obtained from peripheral blood. These receptors all come from a woman aged 25 to 39 who had recovered from COVID-19.

J is TRBJ1-5 and V is TRBV10-3; TRBD1 agrees at 9 bases. The CDR3 consists of 16 residues. The germline CDR1 and CDR2 sequences are ENHRY and SYGVKD. Trimming removed 2 bases from V and 2 bases from J; junction bases left unmatched: 4. The CDR3 DNA reads as TGTGCCATCAGTGAGACGACAGGGGGTGGCAATCAGCCCCAGCATTTT. This translates into CAISETTGGGNQPQHF.

The chain employs TRBV3-1 (or the pseudogene TRBV3-2) and TRBJ1-1; D is unclear. The V end lost 2 bases, the J end lost 7 bases, and 11 bases lay between the germline ends. Per germline, CDR1 LGHDT and CDR2 YNNKEL (reference sequence). This CDR3 region has 13 residues. The CDR3 here is CASSQTNRDEAFF. In DNA form, the CDR3 reads TGTGCCAGCAGCCAAACAAACCGGGATGAAGCTTTCTTT.

This clone is a singleton in its sample. This sequence joins TRBV27 and TRBJ1-5; D not resolved. V lost 2 bases and J lost 0, with 8 bases in between. The CDR3 loop spans 15 amino acids. The germline gives CDR1 MNHEY, CDR2 SMNVEV (reference sequence). The CDR3 coding sequence is TGTGCCAGCAGTTTAGGAGGTTATAGCAATCAGCCCCAGCATTTT. Protein: CASSLGGYSNQPQHF.

The sample holds many counts of this clone. CDR3 bases: TGTGCCAGCAGTGACTCCAGGGGGCGAGGGACCGGGGAGCTGTTTTTT. Its protein is CASSDSRGRGTGELFF. The chain is built from TRBV6-4 and TRBJ2-2; 8 bases are shared with TRBD1. The CDR3 consists of 16 residues. The germline V gene has CDR1 MRHNA and CDR2 SNTAGT. With 0 bases clipped from V and 5 bases from J, the junction kept 5 bases outside the gene matches.

This sequence joins TRBV18 and TRBJ1-1; 9 positions agree with TRBD1. CDR1 is KGHSH, CDR2 LQKENI, per germline. V lost 4 bases, J lost 5 bases, and 5 bases stayed unmatched. The CDR3 is 14 residues long. The CDR3 coding sequence is TGTGCCAGCTCACAGACAGGGGGACTTACTGAAGCTTTCTTT. Protein sequence: CASSQTGGLTEAFF.

The genes are TRBV5-1 and TRBJ1-4; D uncertain. Trimming shortened V by 1 base and J by 4 bases, and 5 bases separated the two germline ends. The CDR3 is 13 residues long. Germline V gene sequence: CDR1 SGHRS, CDR2 YFSETQ. CDR3 amino acids: CASSLSVNEKLFF. The CDR3 coding sequence is TGCGCCAGCAGCTTGTCGGTTAATGAAAAACTGTTTTTT.

This chain links TRBV5-4 with TRBJ2-2; 9 bases are shared with TRBD2. Germline V gene sequence: CDR1 SGHNT, CDR2 YYREEE (reference sequence). This CDR3 has 16 residues. The ends lost 0 bases at V and 1 base at J; junction bases unmatched: 1. CDR3 nucleotides: TGTGCCAGCAGCTTGGCTAGCGGGGTGAACACCGGGGAGCTGTTTTTT. It encodes CASSLASGVNTGELFF.

The chain combines TRBV5-1 with TRBJ1-4, with D possibly TRBD1 on 5 matching bases. Trimming shortened V by 0 bases and J by 10 bases, and 13 bases separated the two germline ends. Germline lookup yields CDR1 SGHRS and CDR2 YFSETQ. There are 14 residues in the CDR3. The CDR3 protein is CASSLGGLEGKLFF. The CDR3 nucleotides read TGCGCCAGCAGCTTGGGGGGACTAGAGGGAAAACTGTTTTTT.

This clone has a single count. The V gene is TRBV4-3, the J gene TRBJ2-1, with 12 bases identical to TRBD2. V shed 1 base and J 3 bases; nucleotides not matched to a gene: 1. The CDR3 length is 16 residues. Germline values: CDR1 LGHNA, CDR2 YSLEER. CDR3 DNA: TGCGCCAGCAGCCAAGGGACTAGCGGGATCTACAATGAGCAGTTCTTC. This gives the protein CASSQGTSGIYNEQFF.

The chain couples TRBV20-1 to TRBJ2-7; maybe TRBD1 (5 bases). The CDR3 has 11 amino acids. Trimming stripped 5 bases from V and 6 bases from J, with 11 bases between. Germline values: CDR1 DFQATT, CDR2 SNEGSKA (reference sequence). The CDR3, as DNA: TGCAGTGCTGTTACAGGCTCCGAGCAGTACTTC. Translating gives CSAVTGSEQYF.

This clone was observed once. The chain links TRBV19 to TRBJ2-2; no reliable D call. CDR1 is LNHDA, CDR2 SQIVND, per germline (reference sequence). The CDR3 spans 13 residues. Trimming shortened V by 8 bases and J by 1 base, and 8 bases separated the two germline ends. The CDR3 region is CASEPENTGELFF. The CDR3 nucleotides read TGTGCCAGTGAACCAGAGAACACCGGGGAGCTGTTTTTT.

The rearrangement uses TRBV6-5 and TRBJ2-6; D possibly corresponds to TRBD1 (6 bases). This CDR3 has 16 residues. Trimming pared 0 bases from V and 5 bases from J, leaving 11 bases between. CDR1 is MNHEY and CDR2 is SVGAGI in the germline V gene. CDR3 sequence reads: CASSYSQGRRANVLTF. The CDR3 region has the DNA TGTGCCAGCAGTTACTCGCAGGGGCGTCGGGCCAACGTCCTGACTTTC.

This chain connects TRBV7-8 to TRBJ2-1; perhaps TRBD1 as D (6 bases). This CDR3 spans 16 amino acids. Germline V gene data show CDR1 as SGHVS and CDR2 as FQNEAQ. The V end was cut by 3 bases, the J end by 4 bases, with 16 bases between. As DNA, the CDR3 is TGTGCCAGCAGCTTGGGCTGGGACAAACCTTACAATGAGCAGTTCTTC. It is translated as CASSLGWDKPYNEQFF.

The V and J genes are TRBV19 and TRBJ1-5, with D perhaps TRBD1 (6 bases). V lost 5 bases to trimming and J lost 5 bases, with 16 bases between them. The CDR3 length is 15 residues. Looked up from germline, CDR1 is LNHDA and CDR2 is SQIVND (reference sequence). The CDR3 nucleotides are TGTGCCAGTAGTGTCTTGTCAGGGGTATATCAGCCCCAGCATTTT. Translated: CASSVLSGVYQPQHF.

This chain uses TRBV4-1 with TRBJ1-5; tentative D call: TRBD1 (5 bases). In germline, CDR1 is MGHRA, CDR2 YSYEKL. V lost 4 bases, J lost 6 bases, and 16 bases lay in between. The CDR3 totals 15 residues. For the CDR3, the DNA is TGCGCCAGCAGCCCTCCGGGGGGAATGGGTCAGCCCCAGCATTTT. Protein product: CASSPPGGMGQPQHF.

This chain joins TRBV5-1 and TRBJ2-2; the D gene is possibly TRBD1 (5 bases). V lost 4 bases to trimming and J lost 8 bases, with 6 bases between them. The CDR3 is 11 amino acids. CDR1 and CDR2 from the germline V gene are SGHRS and YFSETQ. The CDR3 nucleotides read TGCGCCAGCAGCGGGGCGGGGGAGCTGTTTTTT. As protein: CASSGAGELFF.

V gene TRBV29-1 combines with J gene TRBJ1-1, with a tentative D call TRBD1 (5 bases). Germline V gene sequence: CDR1 SQVTM, CDR2 ANQGSEA. The CDR3 extends over 13 amino acids. Trimming took off 5 bases at V and 8 bases at J, with 18 bases between the two ends. The DNA for the CDR3 is TGCAGCGTTATAACAGGTACTTCCTTCGAAGCTTTCTTT. Its translation: CSVITGTSFEAFF. Filled out from reference TRBV29-1 and TRBJ1-1, the complete variable domain reads SAVISQKPSRDICQRGTSLTIQCQVDSQVTMMFWYRQQPGQSLTLIATANQGSEATYESGFVIDKFPISRPNLTFSTLTVSNMSPEDSSIYLCSVITGTSFEAFFGQGTRLTVV.

The rearrangement uses TRBV12-3 or TRBV12-4 and TRBJ1-1; D may be TRBD1 (6 bases). V was shortened by 5 bases and J by 11 bases, with 12 bases between the two germline ends. The CDR3 runs 11 residues. The CDR3: CASSTGMGAFF. Here the CDR3 DNA reads TGTGCCAGCAGTACAGGGATGGGGGCTTTCTTT.

The chain employs TRBV19 and TRBJ1-1; 12 bases align to TRBD1. Germline CDR1 reads LNHDA; CDR2 reads SQIVND (reference sequence). The J segment lost 10 bases and the V segment lost 3 bases, leaving 6 bases of the junction unmatched. This CDR3 has 14 amino acids. CDR3 in amino acids: CASSMWDRGHRAFF. CDR3 bases: TGTGCCAGTAGTATGTGGGACAGGGGGCATAGAGCTTTCTTT.

The chain combines TRBV2 with TRBJ1-1, with 9 bases that match TRBD1. The CDR3 sequence is 13 residues long. V lost 8 bases to trimming and J lost 12 bases; unmatched junction nucleotides: 13. Per the germline V gene, CDR1 is SNHLY and CDR2 is FYNNEI. CDR3 protein: CASSRTDRGDPFF. DNA for the CDR3: TGTGCCAGCTCTCGAACTGACAGGGGGGATCCTTTCTTT.

The genes are TRBV29-1 and TRBJ1-2; TRBD1 is a possible D gene (6 bases). Germline CDR1 is SQVTM and CDR2 is ANQGSEA. Trimming took 4 bases from V and 7 from J, leaving 16 bases between them. The CDR3 spans 13 residues. CDR3 nucleotide sequence: TGCAGCGTTGGGGGGAAACAGGGTATTGGCTACACCTTC. Translating gives CSVGGKQGIGYTF.

The gene calls are TRBV28 and TRBJ2-5; TRBD2 matches at 7 bases. Trimming cost V 0 bases and J 8 bases; bases outside gene matches: 3. This CDR3 is built from 13 residues. Germline V gene data show CDR1 as MDHEN and CDR2 as SYDVKM. CDR3 loop: CASSLWGGTTQYF. CDR3 coding DNA: TGTGCCAGCAGTTTATGGGGGGGGACTACCCAGTACTTC. The entire variable domain, with the rest obtained from reference TRBV28 and TRBJ2-5, is as follows: DVKVTQSSRYLVKRTGEKVFLECVQDMDHENMFWYRQDPGLGLRLIYFSYDVKMKEKGDIPEGYSVSREKKERFSLILESASTNQTSMYLCASSLWGGTTQYFGPGTRLLVL.

The rearrangement uses TRBV19 and TRBJ2-3; D may be TRBD2 (6 bases). The V end lost 11 bases, the J end lost 4 bases, and 19 bases lay between the germline ends. This CDR3 has 14 residues. Per the germline V gene, CDR1 is LNHDA and CDR2 is SQIVND (reference sequence). DNA for the CDR3: TGTGCCTCTAAAGCCGGTGGCGGGGCAGATACGCAGTATTTT. It translates to CASKAGGGADTQYF.